The 14 T cell receptor beta chains below all came from one sample that was sequenced in a study of T-cell memory formation after mild COVID-19. TCRdb re-called the 5' RACE reads with MiXCR, one entry per CDR3 protein. Altogether 470,000 or so distinct CDR3 sequences are present, roughly 20% being singletons, with the ten largest covering roughly an eighth. Sequenced material: PBMCs or a T cell subset sorted from them (not recorded which). These receptors all come from an adult woman who had mild COVID-19 (a few samples of this study predate the infection). Cell type and time point are not known.

This clonotype was recorded a few times. The rearrangement links TRBV6-6 to TRBJ1-6; TRBD1 agrees at 10 bases. Trimming took 2 bases from V and 7 from J; bases not matched to a gene: 8. This CDR3 has 17 amino acids. Germline CDR1 is MNHNY and CDR2 is SVGAGI (reference sequence). The CDR3 sequence is CASSYGDRGGWNSPLHF. The CDR3 DNA follows: TGTGCCAGCAGTTACGGGGACAGGGGTGGGTGGAATTCACCCCTCCACTTT.

The rearrangement joins TRBV11-2 to TRBJ2-7; TRBD1 agrees at 10 bases. The CDR3 length is 15 residues. The V and J ends lost 5 bases and 2 bases, in that order; junction bases with no gene match: 6. In germline, CDR1 is SGHAT, CDR2 FQNNGV. CDR3 DNA sequence: TGTGCCAGCAGCACGACCGGGACAGGGGCCTACGAGCAGTACTTC. Amino acids: CASSTTGTGAYEQYF.

This clonotype was detected many times. The chain combines TRBV4-3 with TRBJ2-5; D not resolved. In germline, CDR1 is LGHNA, CDR2 YSLEER. The CDR3 consists of 16 residues. Trimming cost V 1 base and J 3 bases, with 15 bases left between them. The CDR3 reads CASSQAGRLSEETQYF. In DNA, the CDR3 is TGCGCCAGCAGCCAAGCAGGCCGCCTGAGTGAAGAGACCCAGTACTTC.

The rearrangement uses TRBV6-5 and TRBJ2-1, with 9 bases identical to TRBD2. Losses at the gene ends were 2 bases for V and 4 bases for J; bases not matched to a gene: 6. The germline V gene encodes CDR1 MNHEY and CDR2 SVGAGI. The CDR3 spans 16 residues. DNA for the CDR3: TGTGCCAGCAGTTACGTAGCGGGAGCCAAATACAATGAGCAGTTCTTC. Amino acids: CASSYVAGAKYNEQFF.

V usage is TRBV19 and J usage is TRBJ2-1; D is possibly TRBD2 (6 bases). Trimming left V 3 bases short and J 1 base short, with 16 bases between. Germline values: CDR1 LNHDA, CDR2 SQIVND (reference sequence). The CDR3 totals 17 residues. The CDR3 DNA sequence: TGTGCCAGTAGTATCGGGGGAGTCGCCCCATCCTACAATGAGCAGTTCTTC. It yields the protein CASSIGGVAPSYNEQFF.

Only a few counts were recorded for this clonotype. The chain has TRBV6-2 or TRBV6-3 and TRBJ1-1; 8 bases fit TRBD1. V lost 2 bases to trimming and J lost 1 base; unmatched junction nucleotides: 3. This CDR3 region has 15 residues. The germline CDR1 and CDR2 sequences are MNHEY and SVGEGT. This CDR3 reads CASSYPGGENTEAFF. CDR3 coding DNA: TGTGCCAGCAGTTACCCAGGGGGCGAGAACACTGAAGCTTTCTTT.

This clonotype has a handful of counts. The V call is TRBV4-3, the J call TRBJ2-7; D is undetermined. CDR1 LGHNA and CDR2 YSLEER come from the germline V gene. The CDR3 is made up of 13 amino acids. Trimming took off 6 bases at V and 3 bases at J, with 12 bases between the two ends. CDR3 DNA sequence: TGCGCCAGCAGTCGCGACATTTACTACGAGCAGTACTTC. This codes for CASSRDIYYEQYF.

This rearrangement joins TRBV20-1 to TRBJ1-1, with D possibly matching TRBD1 (5 bases). The CDR3 is 13 residues long. V lost 0 bases to trimming and J lost 1 base, with 6 bases between them. Germline loops: CDR1 DFQATT, CDR2 SNEGSKA (reference sequence). CDR3 sequence reads: CSARDRENTEAFF. In nucleotides, the CDR3 is TGCAGTGCTAGAGACAGGGAGAACACTGAAGCTTTCTTT.

This clonotype was counted once. The chain links TRBV20-1 to TRBJ2-1; 9 nucleotides match TRBD2. This CDR3 is 15 amino acids long. The germline V gene has CDR1 DFQATT and CDR2 SNEGSKA (reference sequence). Unmatched junction bases numbered 13, after V lost 6 bases and J lost 7 bases. CDR3 protein: CSARPIAGVRNEQFF. The CDR3 DNA reads TGCAGTGCCCGCCCGATAGCGGGGGTGAGGAATGAGCAGTTCTTC.

This clonotype came up a few times. The chain links TRBV4-1 to TRBJ2-1; D may be TRBD1 or TRBD2 (5 bases each). CDR3 length: 15 amino acids. Trimming pared 3 bases from V and 9 bases from J, leaving 18 bases between. The germline gives CDR1 MGHRA, CDR2 YSYEKL. The chain's CDR3 is CASSHSGGWYGEQFF. DNA of the CDR3: TGCGCCAGCAGCCATTCTGGGGGTTGGTACGGTGAGCAGTTCTTC.

The chain has TRBV12-3 or TRBV12-4 and TRBJ2-1; D remains ambiguous. CDR3 length equals 13 residues. Trimming took 7 bases from V and 10 from J, leaving 17 bases between them. CDR3 bases: TGTGCCAGCACTCCTCCGCTGCGATCCGAGCAGTTCTTC. Translation gives CASTPPLRSEQFF.

This clonotype was counted between two and nine times. The V gene is TRBV20-1, the J gene TRBJ2-6, with D perhaps TRBD1 or TRBD2 (5 bases each). Germline lookup yields CDR1 DFQATT and CDR2 SNEGSKA (reference sequence). Trimming removed 3 bases from V and 1 base from J, with 13 bases in between. The CDR3 runs 16 residues. CDR3 loop: CSARPDGGSGANVLTF. The CDR3, as DNA: TGCAGTGCTAGGCCGGATGGGGGATCTGGGGCCAACGTCCTGACTTTC.

This clonotype was observed a single time. J is TRBJ2-7 and V is TRBV20-1; 9 nucleotides match TRBD1. This CDR3 is built from 15 residues. Germline values: CDR1 DFQATT, CDR2 SNEGSKA (reference sequence). V shed 2 bases and J 5 bases; nucleotides not matched to a gene: 10. The CDR3 DNA sequence: TGCAGTGCTAGACTCGGAGGGACAGGGATAGACGAGCAGTACTTC. This codes for CSARLGGTGIDEQYF.

The rearrangement uses TRBV12-3 or TRBV12-4 and TRBJ1-6; possible D gene TRBD1, 6 bases. V shed 7 bases and J shed 9 bases, with 25 bases lying between them. The CDR3 runs to 17 residues. This chain's CDR3 is CASTPPQGIWGSSPLHF. DNA of the CDR3: TGTGCCAGCACCCCTCCCCAGGGGATTTGGGGTTCTTCACCCCTCCACTTT.